Here is one T cell receptor (beta chain) with its context. The antigen remains unidentified. Other nucleotide sequences from this sample produce the same CDR3. This specimen comes from a study of cytomegalovirus exposure and HLA in healthy donors. Study background: Samples from HLA-typed donors yielded around 85 million unique TCRs in an early data release. Study outcomes and limitations: In a later analysis, at a false discovery rate of 0.05, 16,951 TCR beta sequences were associated with HLA alleles. For most TCR beta V segments, an earlier analysis put the productive rate at about 90% or about 30% of the time.

This CDR3 spans 13 amino acids. Germline V gene lookup returns CDR1 SGHAT and CDR2 FQNNGV. Trimming removed 0 bases from V and 3 bases from J, with 5 bases in between. Primers included in the PCR were 60 Vbeta and 13 Jbeta primers. Generated by immunoSEQ multiplex PCR, the TCRdb table keeps only in-frame clones and is missing some. The sample lists about 89,000 clones, 76% occurring once. Sample: PBMCs. The source is a male donor in good health and CMV-seronegative. This chain links TRBV11-2 with TRBJ1-1, with D hard to call. CDR3 sequence: CASSLDRDTEAFF. For the CDR3, the DNA is TGTGCCAGCAGCTTAGATCGAGACACTGAAGCTTTCTTT.